These T cell receptor beta chains were read from a single sample in a study of blood T cell repertoires in COVID-19. The data were produced by immunoSEQ multiplex PCR, yet TCRdb's version contains in-frame clones alone and is incomplete. The table lists 100,000 to 150,000 clones, approximately 90% of them singletons, with roughly 4.3% in the top ten. Source material: peripheral blood. These receptors came from a man aged 60-69 years with COVID-19, enrolled during active disease. Each CDR3 is given with its conserved first and last residue. D genes are given only for firm matches. Rows may omit the clone size; those that give it use once, few, many or a size class.

NA once TRBJ1-6 TRBV7-3 CASSLQGTNSPLHF TGTGCCAGCAGCTTACAGGGGACTAATTCACCCCTCCACTTT
TRBD1 NA TRBJ1-4 TRBV5-1 CASSWGTAQELFF TGCGCCAGCAGCTGGGGGACAGCCCAAGAACTGTTTTTT
TRBD2 NA TRBJ2-3 TRBV6-2/TRBV6-3 CASSYSSGGAVTDTQYF TGTGCCAGCAGTTACTCAAGCGGGGGGGCAGTAACAGATACGCAGTATTTT
NA once TRBJ1-4 TRBV5-6 CASSLGLGRSEKLFF TGTGCCAGCAGCTTGGGGTTGGGGAGGAGTGAAAAACTGTTTTTT
TRBD1 NA TRBJ2-2 TRBV7-8 CASREQGAANTGELFF TGTGCCAGCAGGGAACAGGGGGCCGCGAACACCGGGGAGCTGTTTTTT
TRBD2 NA TRBJ2-1 TRBV3-1/TRBV3-2 CASSLRAGEIQGQFF TGTGCCAGCAGCCTCAGAGCGGGGGAGATTCAAGGGCAGTTCTTC
NA NA TRBJ1-2 TRBV19 CASQDRNNYGYTF TGTGCCAGCCAGGACAGAAACAACTATGGCTACACCTTC
NA once TRBJ2-7 TRBV24-1 CATSEQASSYEQYF TGTGCCACCAGTGAACAGGCTAGCTCCTACGAGCAGTACTTC
TRBD1 once TRBJ1-5 TRBV19 CASSIQGGRGQPQHF TGTGCCAGTAGTATCCAGGGGGGCCGAGGGCAGCCCCAGCATTTT
TRBD1 NA TRBJ2-3 TRBV2 CASIRDRQRDTQYF TGTGCCAGCATCCGGGACAGGCAGAGGGATACGCAGTATTTT
NA once TRBJ2-7 TRBV18 CASSPFLTDYEQYF TGTGCCAGCTCACCTTTCTTGACAGACTACGAGCAGTACTTC
NA NA TRBJ1-1 TRBV7-6 CASSLGSRMNTEAFF TGTGCCAGCAGCTTGGGTAGCCGAATGAACACTGAAGCTTTCTTT
TRBD1 NA TRBJ1-1 TRBV6-5 CASSHPDRAEAFF TGTGCCAGCAGTCACCCGGACAGGGCGGAAGCTTTCTTT